One and the same sample provided the 27 T cell receptor beta chains below, sequenced in a study of graft-versus-host responses after intestinal transplantation. Repertoires were generated with immunoSEQ multiplex PCR, while TCRdb's copy carries only in-frame clones and drops some. Of around 76,000 clones listed, about 94% were seen once; the top ten hold around 0.5%. Antigens for these TCRs are unknown. Source: unstimulated CD8+ T cells sorted from spleen or lymph node cells, taken before intestinal transplant. The receptors come from a human donor who received an intestinal transplant.

J is TRBJ1-2 and V is TRBV10-2, with unresolved D. There are 12 residues in the CDR3. Per germline, CDR1 WSHSY and CDR2 SAAADI. Between the trimmed V and J ends, which lost 7 bases and 5 bases, there was a span of 11 bases. In DNA, the CDR3 is TGCGCCAGCATAAACACCCTATATGGCTACACCTTC. This encodes CASINTLYGYTF.

V is TRBV5-6 and J is TRBJ2-3; 12 bases are shared with TRBD2. V lost 1 base to trimming and J lost 0 bases; unmatched junction nucleotides: 3. The germline V gene has CDR1 SGHDT and CDR2 YYEEEE. CDR3 size: 17 residues. In DNA form, the CDR3 reads TGTGCCAGCAGCTTGACCGGGACTAGCGGGAGCACAGATACGCAGTATTTT. This translates into CASSLTGTSGSTDTQYF. The full variable domain, in which reference TRBV5-6 and TRBJ2-3 provide the parts outside the CDR3, is DAGVTQSPTHLIKTRGQQVTLRCSPKSGHDTVSWYQQALGQGPQFIFQYYEEEERQRGNFPDRFSGHQFPNYSSELNVNALLLGDSALYLCASSLTGTSGSTDTQYFGPGTRLTVL.

This chain links TRBV28 with TRBJ1-5, with D uncertain. CDR1 MDHEN and CDR2 SYDVKM come from the germline V gene. CDR3 size: 23 residues. The V gene lost 3 bases and the J gene lost 0 bases, with 33 bases spanning the gap. CDR3 sequence reads: CASSFYQPAASYPLPYSNQPQHF. The CDR3 DNA sequence: TGTGCCAGCAGTTTTTATCAGCCGGCCGCTTCATACCCCCTTCCTTATAGCAATCAGCCCCAGCATTTT.

In the case of this clone: Other nucleotide sequences in the sample specify the same CDR3. The gene calls are TRBV27 and TRBJ2-3, with D unresolved. This CDR3 is built from 16 residues. Trimming took 3 bases from V and 0 from J, leaving 13 bases between them. Germline lookup yields CDR1 MNHEY and CDR2 SMNVEV (reference sequence). As DNA, the CDR3 is TGTGCCAGCAGTTTTTTGGCGGTGTCTAGCACAGATACGCAGTATTTT. Translation gives CASSFLAVSSTDTQYF.

With regard to this clone: At one boundary the junction diverges from the germline segment, which might be a read error. This sample also contains other DNA sequences that code for the same CDR3. V is TRBV4-1 and J is TRBJ2-7; D is unresolved. This CDR3 spans 15 amino acids. Germline V CDR1 and CDR2: MGHRA, YSYEKL. The CDR3 spells CASRQASGGSYEQYF. CDR3 DNA: TGCGCCAGCAGACAAGCATCGGGTGGCTCCTACGAGCAGTACTTC.

To note about this clone: One end of the junction does not line up with germline, which may come from a read error. The chain combines TRBV9 with TRBJ2-2; D call uncertain. CDR3 length equals 12 residues. CDR1 is SGDLS, CDR2 YYNGEE, per germline. CDR3 DNA: TGTGCCAGCAGCGTGAACAACGGGGAGCTGTTTTTT. It translates to CASSVNNGELFF. Full variable domain (missing parts from reference TRBV9 and TRBJ2-2): DSGVTQTPKHLITATGQRVTLRCSPRSGDLSVYWYQQSLDQGLQFLIQYYNGEERAKGNILERFSAQQFPDLHSELNLSSLELGDSALYFCASSVNNGELFFGEGSRLTVL.

The chain employs TRBV7-9 and TRBJ1-1; no definite D call. The CDR3 has 14 residues. Trimming cost V 3 bases and J 6 bases, with 14 bases left between them. Germline V gene sequence: CDR1 SEHNR, CDR2 FQNEAQ (reference sequence). CDR3: CASSFGYEDSEAFF. As DNA, the CDR3 is TGTGCCAGCAGCTTTGGATACGAGGACTCTGAAGCTTTCTTT. The variable domain in full, completed from reference TRBV7-9 and TRBJ1-1, reads DTGVSQNPRHKITKRGQNVTFRCDPISEHNRLYWYRQTLGQGPEFLTYFQNEAQLEKSRLLSDRFSAERPKGSFSTLEIQRTEQGDSAMYLCASSFGYEDSEAFFGQGTRLTVV.

In this sample, this clone turned up a few times. V gene TRBV27 combines with J gene TRBJ1-1, with D maybe TRBD1 (6 bases). Germline CDR1 MNHEY, CDR2 SMNVEV (reference sequence). Between the trimmed V and J ends, which lost 5 bases and 5 bases, there was a span of 6 bases. This CDR3 has 11 amino acids. Written as DNA, the CDR3 is TGTGCCAGCAGTAGGGGGACTGAAGCTTTCTTT. This sequence encodes CASSRGTEAFF.

This chain uses TRBV5-6 with TRBJ2-3; 10 positions agree with TRBD2. CDR1 is SGHDT and CDR2 is YYEEEE in the germline V gene. V lost 0 bases, J lost 4 bases, and 8 bases stayed unmatched. The CDR3 is 17 amino acids. The CDR3: CASSLVSSGRDPDTQYF. In nucleotides, the CDR3 is TGTGCCAGCAGCTTGGTCTCTAGCGGGAGAGACCCAGATACGCAGTATTTT.

The rearrangement uses TRBV15 and TRBJ2-6; D uncertain. Between the trimmed V and J ends, which lost 3 bases and 0 bases, there was a span of 3 bases. The CDR3 runs to 14 residues. CDR1 and CDR2 (germline): LNHNV, YYDKDF (reference sequence). The CDR3 nucleotides read TGTGCCACCAGCAGCCCCTCTGGGGCCAACGTCCTGACTTTC. This translates into CATSSPSGANVLTF.

This chain connects TRBV7-9 to TRBJ2-1, with 8 bases that match TRBD2. V lost 5 bases and J lost 7; bases outside the gene matches: 10. Germline V gives CDR1 SEHNR, CDR2 FQNEAQ (reference sequence). CDR3 size: 15 residues. As DNA, the CDR3 is TGTGCCAGCAGCATTAGCGGGGTTGACGGGAATGAGCAGTTCTTC. It yields the protein CASSISGVDGNEQFF.

The V call is TRBV19, the J call TRBJ2-3; TRBD1 agrees at 8 bases. This CDR3 contains 15 residues. CDR1 is LNHDA, CDR2 SQIVND, per germline (reference sequence). Germline trimming cut 5 bases from V and 4 bases from J; bases unmatched to any gene: 8. CDR3 loop: CASSWLGQGADTQYF. The CDR3, as DNA: TGTGCCAGTAGTTGGCTAGGACAGGGTGCAGATACGCAGTATTTT.

The V call is TRBV9, the J call TRBJ1-4; unclear D gene. Trimming shortened V by 0 bases and J by 7 bases, and 13 bases separated the two germline ends. The CDR3 extends over 15 amino acids. Germline V lookup: CDR1 SGDLS, CDR2 YYNGEE. CDR3 sequence (DNA): TGTGCCAGCAGCGTAGGTCTTCACGTTGGTGAAAAACTGTTTTTT. Its translation is CASSVGLHVGEKLFF.

The rearrangement links TRBV5-6 to TRBJ2-1; D call uncertain. The CDR3 extends over 15 amino acids. CDR1 SGHDT and CDR2 YYEEEE come from the germline V gene. Deletions cut 2 bases from V and 0 bases from J, with 9 bases between. As DNA, the CDR3 is TGTGCCAGCAGCTTAGTGCGCCACTCCTACAATGAGCAGTTCTTC. Its translation is CASSLVRHSYNEQFF.

J is TRBJ2-2 and V is TRBV27; D not resolved. The CDR3 length is 12 residues. The germline gives CDR1 MNHEY, CDR2 SMNVEV (reference sequence). V was pared by 1 base and J by 6 bases, with 3 bases between. CDR3 bases: TGTGCCAGCAGTTTATTGTCCGGGGAGCTGTTTTTT. It translates to CASSLLSGELFF.

The J gene is TRBJ2-7, the V gene TRBV2; the match to TRBD1 covers 10 bases. Trimming took 6 bases from V and 3 from J; bases not matched to a gene: 8. The germline V gene encodes CDR1 SNHLY and CDR2 FYNNEI. CDR3 size: 15 residues. DNA of the CDR3: TGTGCCAGCAGATACCGGGACAGGGGACTCTACGAGCAGTACTTC. This codes for CASRYRDRGLYEQYF.

The genes are TRBV9 and TRBJ1-1; D ambiguous. This CDR3 has 15 residues. V dropped 3 bases and J dropped 0 bases, with 12 bases sitting between them. Germline loops: CDR1 SGDLS, CDR2 YYNGEE. The CDR3 reads CASSGGSGMNTEAFF. The CDR3 DNA follows: TGTGCCAGCAGCGGTGGATCCGGCATGAACACTGAAGCTTTCTTT.

The chain uses TRBV6-4 and TRBJ1-1; D unresolved. The CDR3 extends over 13 amino acids. CDR1 and CDR2 (germline): MRHNA, SNTAGT. Trimming cost V 0 bases and J 4 bases, with 6 bases left between them. In DNA form, the CDR3 reads TGTGCCAGCAGTGACTCGGGAACCACTGAAGCTTTCTTT. This encodes CASSDSGTTEAFF.

The V and J genes are TRBV27 and TRBJ2-3; weak D call: TRBD2 (5 bases). The V gene's germline CDR1 is MNHEY and CDR2 SMNVEV (reference sequence). CDR3 size: 19 residues. Trimming took 2 bases from V and 3 from J, leaving 24 bases between them. As DNA, the CDR3 is TGTGCCAGCAGTTTAAGGGCTACCCCACTAGGAGAGGCTACAGATACGCAGTATTTT. Its protein is CASSLRATPLGEATDTQYF.

This chain joins TRBV15 and TRBJ2-2; D perhaps matches TRBD1 (8 bases). The V end was cut by 1 base, the J end by 1 base, with 22 bases between. Germline assignment: CDR1 LNHNV and CDR2 YYDKDF (reference sequence). The CDR3 extends over 20 amino acids. CDR3 sequence (DNA): TGTGCCACCAGCAGAGGGTATCACAGGGGGGGCTCGCTGAACACCGGGGAGCTGTTTTTT. Translated: CATSRGYHRGGSLNTGELFF.

V usage is TRBV11-2 and J usage is TRBJ1-1; D call uncertain. The CDR3 extends over 14 amino acids. Per the germline V gene, CDR1 is SGHAT and CDR2 is FQNNGV. With 2 bases removed from V and 1 base from J, the gap between germline ends came to 8 bases. The CDR3 nucleotides read TGTGCCAGCAGCTTAACGTGGGGGAACACTGAAGCTTTCTTT. Protein sequence: CASSLTWGNTEAFF.

The genes are TRBV6-1 and TRBJ2-1; D perhaps matches TRBD2 (5 bases). Trimming removed 4 bases from V and 0 bases from J, with 13 bases in between. Germline CDR1 MNHNS, CDR2 SASEGT. The CDR3 loop spans 16 amino acids. As DNA, the CDR3 is TGTGCCAGCAGTGGTTTTCTGGGGAGCTCCTACAATGAGCAGTTCTTC. This encodes CASSGFLGSSYNEQFF.

J is TRBJ1-1 and V is TRBV27; D not certain. The germline CDR1 and CDR2 sequences are MNHEY and SMNVEV (reference sequence). The CDR3 runs to 13 residues. Trimming removed 0 bases from V and 0 bases from J, with 2 bases in between. The CDR3 sequence: CASSLSLNTEAFF. DNA for the CDR3: TGTGCCAGCAGTTTATCCCTGAACACTGAAGCTTTCTTT.

This clone has only a few counts. The chain recombines TRBV28 with TRBJ2-4; 7 bases fit TRBD1. The CDR3 has 15 amino acids. Germline assignment: CDR1 MDHEN and CDR2 SYDVKM. V shed 5 bases and J 6 bases; nucleotides not matched to a gene: 10. The CDR3 DNA follows: TGTGCCAGCAGTCCATGGGACAGATACTTAAACATTCAGTACTTC. Protein product: CASSPWDRYLNIQYF.

The genes are TRBV14 and TRBJ1-4; D is perhaps TRBD1 (5 bases). The CDR3 consists of 13 residues. Trimming took 1 base from V and 15 from J, leaving 15 bases between them. The germline V gene has CDR1 SGHDN and CDR2 FVKESK. In DNA, the CDR3 is TGTGCCAGCAGCCAAGCCTCTGGGGTGGGGGTGTTTTTT. It is translated as CASSQASGVGVFF. Drawing the rest from reference TRBV14 and TRBJ1-4, the complete variable domain is EAGVTQFPSHSVIEKGQTVTLRCDPISGHDNLYWYRRVMGKEIKFLLHFVKESKQDESGMPNNRFLAERTGGTYSTLKVQPAELEDSGVYFCASSQASGVGVFFGSGTQLSVL.

The chain has TRBV4-2 and TRBJ2-3; a possible D gene is TRBD2 (5 bases). Trimming removed 3 bases from V and 5 bases from J, with 12 bases in between. The CDR3 has 14 residues. Germline assignment: CDR1 LGHNA and CDR2 YNFKEQ. The DNA for the CDR3 is TGTGCCAGCAGCCAGGAGGCCAGGCTAGATACGCAGTATTTT. Translation: CASSQEARLDTQYF.

The rearrangement joins TRBV5-4 to TRBJ1-3; D is ambiguous. Trimming pared 1 base from V and 4 bases from J, leaving 12 bases between. This CDR3 is 15 amino acids long. Per the germline V gene, CDR1 is SGHNT and CDR2 is YYREEE (reference sequence). The CDR3 is CASSLFGSPGNTIYF. CDR3 bases: TGTGCCAGCAGCTTGTTTGGGAGCCCCGGAAACACCATATATTTT. Based on the CDR3 plus reference TRBV5-4 and TRBJ1-3, the full variable domain is ETGVTQSPTHLIKTRGQQVTLRCSSQSGHNTVSWYQQALGQGPQFIFQYYREEENGRGNFPPRFSGLQFPNYSSELNVNALELDDSALYLCASSLFGSPGNTIYFGEGSWLTVV.